Shown below are 14 T cell receptor beta chains from a single sample sequenced in a study of shared clonotypes between healthy human individuals. Method: immunoSEQ multiplex PCR; TCRdb's copy keeps in-frame clones and lacks some. The sample lists about 340,000 clones; roughly 70% were seen once. The sample consisted of memory CD4+ T cells sorted from blood. Subset described: CD45RA-negative fraction. The receptors shown here come from a man younger than 45 in good health.

The table lists this clone with a few counts. V and J are TRBV5-4 and TRBJ2-5; 9 positions match TRBD1. CDR1 and CDR2 from the germline V gene are SGHNT and YYREEE (reference sequence). Unmatched junction bases numbered 6, after V lost 6 bases and J lost 6 bases. This CDR3 comprises 13 residues. The CDR3 DNA is TGTGCCAGCACCCGGACAGGGGAACAGACCCAGTACTTC. It encodes CASTRTGEQTQYF. Using reference TRBV5-4 and TRBJ2-5 for the parts outside the CDR3, the full variable domain is ETGVTQSPTHLIKTRGQQVTLRCSSQSGHNTVSWYQQALGQGPQFIFQYYREEENGRGNFPPRFSGLQFPNYSSELNVNALELDDSALYLCASTRTGEQTQYFGPGTRLLVL.

In this sample, this clone turned up a few times. The chain uses TRBV5-6 and TRBJ2-7; the match to TRBD2 covers 8 bases. Per the germline V gene, CDR1 is SGHDT and CDR2 is YYEEEE. The CDR3 has 13 amino acids. V dropped 3 bases and J dropped 2; count of bases not matched to a gene: 1. The CDR3, as DNA: TGTGCCAGCAGCTCCGGGGGGGCCTACGAGCAGTACTTC. Translation: CASSSGGAYEQYF.

In this sample, this clone turned up a few times. J is TRBJ2-1 and V is TRBV7-2; D remains ambiguous. Trimming stripped 6 bases from V and 0 bases from J, with 12 bases between. Germline loops: CDR1 SGHTA, CDR2 FQGNSA. This CDR3 spans 15 amino acids. The CDR3 here is CASRWSASSYNEQFF. The CDR3 bases are TGTGCCAGCAGGTGGTCAGCGAGCTCCTACAATGAGCAGTTCTTC.

Worth noting for this clone: A far larger clone is one nucleotide away, so this likely arose from a read error. The chain carries TRBV11-2 and TRBJ2-7; D remains ambiguous. From germline, CDR1 is SGHAT and CDR2 FQNNGV. This CDR3 is 11 amino acids long. V was pared by 1 base and J by 5 bases, with 3 bases between. CDR3 amino acids: CASSLVHEQYF. CDR3 bases: TGTGCCAGCAGCTTAGTCCACGAGCAGTACTTC.

The rearrangement uses TRBV7-9 and TRBJ2-3; D possibly corresponds to TRBD1 (5 bases). CDR3 size: 15 residues. V was cut by 1 base and J by 2 bases, with 10 bases left in between. The V gene's germline CDR1 is SEHNR and CDR2 FQNEAQ (reference sequence). The CDR3 protein is CASSLGQYLTDTQYF. The DNA for the CDR3 is TGTGCCAGCAGCTTAGGACAGTACCTCACAGATACGCAGTATTTT.

V and J are TRBV28 and TRBJ2-2; the match to TRBD2 covers 11 bases. The CDR3 covers 15 residues. The V gene end was trimmed by 6 bases and the J gene end by 5 bases; junction bases not matched to a gene: 5. Germline V gene lookup returns CDR1 MDHEN and CDR2 SYDVKM. CDR3 sequence: CASRFSGRVTGELFF. The CDR3 region has the DNA TGTGCCAGCAGATTTAGCGGGAGGGTAACCGGGGAGCTGTTTTTT. Filled out from reference TRBV28 and TRBJ2-2, the complete variable domain reads DVKVTQSSRYLVKRTGEKVFLECVQDMDHENMFWYRQDPGLGLRLIYFSYDVKMKEKGDIPEGYSVSREKKERFSLILESASTNQTSMYLCASRFSGRVTGELFFGEGSRLTVL.

A note on this clone: Germline is not matched at one junction end, which may reflect a read error. This chain uses TRBV13 with TRBJ2-2; 13 bases align to TRBD2. The CDR3 extends over 17 amino acids. Germline CDR1 is PRHDT and CDR2 is FYEKMQ (reference sequence). The CDR3 sequence is CASSLGGLAGNAGELFF. DNA for the CDR3: TGTGCCAGCAGCTTAGGGGGACTAGCGGGGAACGCCGGGGAGCTGTTTTTT.

This clone was picked up one time. The rearrangement joins TRBV5-1 to TRBJ2-7, with D perhaps TRBD2 (5 bases). Trimming removed 4 bases from V and 7 bases from J, with 18 bases in between. The CDR3 consists of 14 residues. CDR1 and CDR2 from the germline V gene are SGHRS and YFSETQ. CDR3: CASSGGTRNAEQYF. The CDR3 nucleotides are TGCGCCAGCAGCGGAGGAACAAGAAACGCGGAGCAGTACTTC.

The genes are TRBV28 and TRBJ2-1, with 10 positions matching TRBD2. The CDR3 is made up of 16 amino acids. The V gene end was trimmed by 4 bases and the J gene end by 4 bases; junction bases not matched to a gene: 7. Germline values: CDR1 MDHEN, CDR2 SYDVKM. The DNA of the CDR3 is TGTGCCAGCAGTTCTACACTAGCGGGAAGATACAATGAGCAGTTCTTC. This translates into CASSSTLAGRYNEQFF.

V usage is TRBV28 and J usage is TRBJ1-5, with TRBD1 identical over 7 bases. CDR3 length equals 16 residues. V dropped 7 bases and J dropped 1; count of bases not matched to a gene: 10. Germline V gene data show CDR1 as MDHEN and CDR2 as SYDVKM. The CDR3 protein is CASKVYRDRSNQPQHF. CDR3 DNA sequence: TGTGCCAGCAAGGTTTACCGGGACAGAAGCAATCAGCCCCAGCATTTT.

This clone was detected only once. The rearrangement links TRBV28 to TRBJ1-2; maybe TRBD1 (5 bases). The CDR3 totals 14 residues. Germline CDR1 and CDR2: MDHEN and SYDVKM. V gave up 7 bases and J gave up 2 bases, with 14 bases separating them. The CDR3 loop reads CASNPGPPNYGYTF. The CDR3 nucleotides are TGTGCCAGCAATCCGGGACCACCAAACTATGGCTACACCTTC.

The chain employs TRBV5-8 and TRBJ2-7; 15 bases line up with TRBD2. The CDR3 has 18 amino acids. In germline, CDR1 is SGHTS, CDR2 YDEGEE. The J segment lost 6 bases and the V segment lost 3 bases, leaving 13 bases of the junction unmatched. CDR3 sequence (DNA): TGTGCCAGCAGCTCCAGGGGGGGACTAGCGGGAGGTAGAAGCGAGCAGTACTTC. It yields the protein CASSSRGGLAGGRSEQYF.

The rearrangement joins TRBV5-1 to TRBJ2-3; 10 bases align to TRBD2. Germline CDR1 SGHRS, CDR2 YFSETQ. This CDR3 is 16 amino acids long. V lost 2 bases and J lost 4; bases outside the gene matches: 7. CDR3 DNA sequence: TGCGCCAGCAGCTTCCTAATAGCGGGAGGATCAGATACGCAGTATTTT. Protein: CASSFLIAGGSDTQYF.

This clone was picked up a small number of times. The chain uses TRBV10-2 and TRBJ2-1; 11 positions match TRBD2. Germline V gives CDR1 WSHSY, CDR2 SAAADI. The ends lost 3 bases at V and 1 base at J; junction bases unmatched: 5. CDR3 length: 17 residues. The CDR3 region is CASSDVTSGNSYNEQFF. The CDR3 region has the DNA TGCGCCAGCAGTGACGTGACTAGCGGGAATTCCTACAATGAGCAGTTCTTC.